The present T cell receptor beta chain was sequenced within a study of CD8+CD57+ T cells in acquired aplastic anemia. Across the whole study: In CD4+ cells, healthy donors produced an average of about 10 million reads.

This clonotype was detected once. As yet, its antigen is unknown. Study-wide results and caveats: Around 29 shared CD8+ CDR3s appeared highly expressed within patients' immunodominant clones. Patients versus controls showed no significant CD8+ Simpson's diversity difference.

For CDR3 and TCR beta VDJ profiling, genomic DNA was the template used. TCRdb redid the calling of the reads with MiXCR, one entry per CDR3 protein. Of 150,000 to 200,000 distinct CDR3 sequences listed, 63% are singletons. V was clipped by 5 bases and J by 0 bases; unmatched bases: 3. The CDR3 contains 14 residues. Germline V gene sequence: CDR1 MNHNS, CDR2 SASEGT. The receptor was isolated from a human donor in good health. The source material was sorted CD4+, CD8+, or CD8+CD57+ T cells (not recorded which) from PBMCs. The V call is TRBV6-1, the J call TRBJ2-7; 8 nucleotides line up with TRBD2. The CDR3 sequence: CASSFSGVSYEQYF. In DNA, the CDR3 is TGTGCCAGCAGTTTTAGCGGGGTCTCCTACGAGCAGTACTTC.